Shown below are 6 T cell receptor beta chains from a single sample sequenced in a study of B cell selection in AIRE deficiency. Regulatory T cells were sorted as CD4+CD25hiCD127low/negative. Profiled with immunoSEQ multiplex PCR; TCRdb holds only in-frame clones, not every one. This sample carries 11,000 to 15,000 clones, just over 90% of them seen once, and the ten largest clones take 1.1%. Sequencing was done on a sample of Tregs sorted from PBMCs. Receptors originate from a human donor with AIRE deficiency.

The J gene is TRBJ2-7, the V gene TRBV29-1, with 10 bases fitting TRBD1. Trimming took 6 bases from V and 2 from J; bases not matched to a gene: 13. CDR1 and CDR2 (germline): SQVTM, ANQGSEA. The CDR3 is 16 residues long. CDR3 amino acids: CSVAGLYGQGAYEQYF. The DNA for the CDR3 is TGCAGCGTCGCGGGATTGTATGGACAGGGGGCCTACGAGCAGTACTTC.

The V call is TRBV7-9, the J call TRBJ2-7, with TRBD1 matching over 8 bases. V trimming: 4 bases; J trimming: 4 bases; junction bases outside the gene matches: 6. This CDR3 region has 14 residues. From germline, CDR1 is SEHNR and CDR2 FQNEAQ (reference sequence). The CDR3 sequence: CASSSGQGKYEQYF. Written as DNA, the CDR3 is TGTGCCAGCAGCTCAGGACAGGGAAAATACGAGCAGTACTTC.

CDR3: CASSYSFRTGYAFF. The CDR3 DNA follows: TGTGCCAGCAGTTACTCCTTCCGGACAGGGTACGCTTTCTTT. V gene TRBV6-5 combines with J gene TRBJ1-1; 8 bases fit TRBD1. Germline values: CDR1 MNHEY, CDR2 SVGAGI. The CDR3 covers 14 residues. The ends lost 0 bases at V and 11 bases at J; junction bases unmatched: 8.

The rearrangement links TRBV19 to TRBJ1-5; TRBD1 matches at 8 bases. Germline values: CDR1 LNHDA, CDR2 SQIVND (reference sequence). The CDR3 is made up of 16 amino acids. Unmatched junction bases numbered 8, after V lost 3 bases and J lost 4 bases. The CDR3 protein is CASSMAGRGPNQPQHF. The CDR3 coding sequence is TGTGCCAGTAGTATGGCGGGCAGGGGGCCTAATCAGCCCCAGCATTTT.

The V and J genes are TRBV7-3 and TRBJ2-7; tentative D call: TRBD2 (5 bases). This CDR3 is 14 amino acids long. Germline CDR1 reads SGHTA; CDR2 reads FQGTGA. Trimming shortened V by 2 bases and J by 2 bases, and 10 bases separated the two germline ends. The CDR3 DNA follows: TGTGCCAGCAGCTTAGACTACGGTACCTACGAGCAGTACTTC. This gives the protein CASSLDYGTYEQYF. Supplemented by reference TRBV7-3 and TRBJ2-7, the full variable domain reads GAGVSQTPSNKVTEKGKYVELRCDPISGHTALYWYRQSLGQGPEFLIYFQGTGAADDSGLPNDRFFAVRPEGSVSTLKIQRTERGDSAVYLCASSLDYGTYEQYFGPGTRLTVT.

The chain is built from TRBV6-6 and TRBJ1-1, with 8 bases fitting TRBD1. V gave up 2 bases and J gave up 5 bases; unmatched junction bases: 4. CDR3 size: 14 residues. Germline V gene data show CDR1 as MNHNY and CDR2 as SVGAGI (reference sequence). Here the CDR3 reads CASSYATGVTEAFF. The DNA of the CDR3 is TGTGCCAGCAGTTACGCGACAGGGGTGACTGAAGCTTTCTTT.